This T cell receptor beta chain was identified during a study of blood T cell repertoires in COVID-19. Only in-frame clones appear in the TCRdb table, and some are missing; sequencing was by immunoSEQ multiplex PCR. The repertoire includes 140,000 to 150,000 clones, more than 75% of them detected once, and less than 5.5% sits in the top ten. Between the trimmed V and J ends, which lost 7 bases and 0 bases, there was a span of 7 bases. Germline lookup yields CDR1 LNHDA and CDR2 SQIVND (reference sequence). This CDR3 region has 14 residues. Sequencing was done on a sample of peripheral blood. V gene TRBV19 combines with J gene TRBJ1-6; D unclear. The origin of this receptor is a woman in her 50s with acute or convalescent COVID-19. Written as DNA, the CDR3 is TGTGCCAGTACCGGTACCTCCTATAATTCACCCCTCCACTTT. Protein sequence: CASTGTSYNSPLHF.